The T cell receptor beta chain described here comes from a study of post-analysis software for immune sequencing data. Study as a whole: As for disease course, relapsing-remitting, secondary progressive and progressive-relapsing multiple sclerosis were all included.

V gave up 2 bases and J gave up 7 bases, with 5 bases separating them. The germline gives CDR1 LGHDT, CDR2 YNNKEL (reference sequence). The CDR3 length is 12 residues. Incorporated into the TCR beta cDNA libraries were unique molecular identifiers, which served to reduce PCR and sequencing biases. From the PCR reads, TCRdb called clonotypes with MiXCR, one entry per CDR3 protein. The sample lists about half a million distinct CDR3 sequences, 34% occurring once. Whole-study results and caveats: Patients showed TRBV5-6, TRBV5-1 and TRBV20-1 among a few TRBV segments more frequent than in controls. Patients with multiple sclerosis recorded significantly lower normalized Chao1 diversity than controls, the study found.

Concerning this clonotype: Its target is not known.

This rearrangement joins TRBV3-1 to TRBJ2-2; maybe TRBD1 (5 bases). This TCR was recovered from a girl aged 2 to 17 with multiple sclerosis. What was sequenced was blood. The CDR3: CASSQQGGELFF. CDR3 DNA sequence: TGTGCCAGCAGCCAACAGGGCGGGGAGCTGTTTTTT.